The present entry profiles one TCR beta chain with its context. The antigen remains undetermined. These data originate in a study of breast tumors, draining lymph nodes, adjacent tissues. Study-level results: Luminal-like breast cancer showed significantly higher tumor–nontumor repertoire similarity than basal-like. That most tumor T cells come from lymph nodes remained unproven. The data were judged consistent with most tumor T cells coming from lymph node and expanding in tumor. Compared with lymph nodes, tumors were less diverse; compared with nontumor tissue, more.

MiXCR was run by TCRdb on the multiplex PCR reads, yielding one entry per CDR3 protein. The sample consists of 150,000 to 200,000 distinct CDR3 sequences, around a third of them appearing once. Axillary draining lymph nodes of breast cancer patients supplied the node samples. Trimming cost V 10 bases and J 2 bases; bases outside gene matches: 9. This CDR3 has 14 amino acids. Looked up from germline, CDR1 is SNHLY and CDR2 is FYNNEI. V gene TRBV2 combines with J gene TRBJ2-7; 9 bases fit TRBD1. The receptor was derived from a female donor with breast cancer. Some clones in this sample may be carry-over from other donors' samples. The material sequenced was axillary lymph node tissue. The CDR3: CAKSWDRVAYEQYF. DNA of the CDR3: TGTGCCAAGAGCTGGGACAGGGTGGCCTACGAGCAGTACTTC.